Listed here are 20 T cell receptor beta chains from one sample, sequenced in a study of blood T cell repertoires in COVID-19. Method: immunoSEQ multiplex PCR; TCRdb's copy keeps in-frame clones and lacks some. This table holds 250,000 to 300,000 clones, approximately 86% found once. What was sequenced was peripheral blood. The receptors were sampled from a woman in her fifties or sixties with COVID-19, enrolled during active disease.

The genes are TRBV30 and TRBJ1-2; TRBD1 agrees at 10 bases. Germline assignment: CDR1 GTSNPN and CDR2 SVGIG (reference sequence). V shed 7 bases and J 2 bases; nucleotides not matched to a gene: 1. There are 12 residues in the CDR3. The CDR3 loop is CALDRGNYGYTF. CDR3 DNA sequence: TGTGCCTTGGACAGGGGGAACTATGGCTACACCTTC.

This clone is a singleton in its sample. V and J are TRBV7-8 and TRBJ2-2, with D perhaps matching TRBD1 (6 bases). The CDR3 is 15 residues long. V shed 7 bases and J shed 4 bases, with 16 bases lying between them. Germline loops: CDR1 SGHVS, CDR2 FQNEAQ. This CDR3 is CASNDRSRRTGELFF. The CDR3 DNA follows: TGTGCCAGCAACGACAGGAGTCGGCGCACCGGGGAGCTGTTTTTT.

This chain uses TRBV4-2 with TRBJ2-1, with 8 nucleotides matching TRBD2. With V trimmed by 4 bases and J by 5 bases, 10 bases remained unmatched. CDR1 and CDR2 (germline): LGHNA, YNFKEQ. This CDR3 comprises 16 residues. The CDR3 protein is CASSPLTGGIHNEQFF. As DNA, the CDR3 is TGTGCCAGCAGCCCCCTCACGGGAGGGATCCACAATGAGCAGTTCTTC.

The rearrangement joins TRBV27 to TRBJ2-6; 8 bases align to TRBD2. Germline CDR1 and CDR2: MNHEY and SMNVEV (reference sequence). Trimming at V came to 4 bases and at J to 0 bases, leaving 14 bases not matched to a gene. The CDR3 is 20 residues long. The CDR3 protein is CASSWTSLSGYYSGANVLTF. The CDR3 DNA sequence: TGTGCCAGCAGTTGGACTAGCCTTTCGGGATATTACTCTGGGGCCAACGTCCTGACTTTC.

J is TRBJ2-7 and V is TRBV7-9; D is possibly TRBD2 (6 bases). V dropped 2 bases and J dropped 7 bases, with 15 bases sitting between them. The CDR3 length is 14 residues. Germline-derived CDR1 and CDR2 are SEHNR and FQNEAQ (reference sequence). The CDR3 coding sequence is TGTGCCAGCAGCTTATCCACCCCTGGAGGGGAGCAGTACTTC. Translating it yields CASSLSTPGGEQYF.

For this clone: A read error may account for a junction end that differs from germline. CDR3 sequence: CASSLADGNF. CDR3 bases: TGTGCCAGCAGCTTAGCGGACGGGAACTTC. The chain uses TRBV11-2 and TRBJ1-2; no firm D call. CDR1 is SGHAT and CDR2 is FQNNGV in the germline V gene. This CDR3 region has 10 residues.

The chain joins TRBV10-1 to TRBJ2-3, with TRBD2 matching over 10 bases. The CDR3 has 20 residues. CDR1 WNHNN and CDR2 SYGVQD come from the germline V gene (reference sequence). V was clipped by 3 bases and J by 0 bases; unmatched bases: 15. The CDR3 sequence is CASSEKASGSRITSTDTQYF. Written as DNA, the CDR3 is TGCGCCAGCAGTGAAAAGGCTAGCGGGAGCCGAATAACTAGCACAGATACGCAGTATTTT.

This rearrangement joins TRBV11-2 to TRBJ2-5, with 7 bases aligning to TRBD2. Germline V gene sequence: CDR1 SGHAT, CDR2 FQNNGV. This CDR3 is 15 amino acids long. With V trimmed by 4 bases and J by 1 base, 6 bases remained unmatched. As DNA, the CDR3 is TGTGCCAGCAGCTATGCGGCTAGCGGCCAAGAGACCCAGTACTTC. Encoded protein: CASSYAASGQETQYF.

The J gene is TRBJ1-6, the V gene TRBV3-1 (or the pseudogene TRBV3-2); D might be TRBD1 (6 bases). Deletions cut 0 bases from V and 8 bases from J, with 11 bases between. This CDR3 region has 15 residues. CDR1 LGHDT and CDR2 YNNKEL come from the germline V gene (reference sequence). The CDR3 nucleotides are TGTGCCAGCAGCCAAGAGGCAGGGGTAGATTCACCCCTCCACTTT. The encoded protein is CASSQEAGVDSPLHF.

V and J are TRBV28 and TRBJ2-2; the match to TRBD2 covers 7 bases. There are 16 residues in the CDR3. V shed 5 bases, J shed 4 bases, and the junction held 10 bases outside the gene matches. Germline-derived CDR1 and CDR2 are MDHEN and SYDVKM. DNA for the CDR3: TGTGCCAGCAGTCCCCCCGGACTAGTGGGCACCGGGGAGCTGTTTTTT. This encodes CASSPPGLVGTGELFF. Supplemented by reference TRBV28 and TRBJ2-2, the full variable domain reads DVKVTQSSRYLVKRTGEKVFLECVQDMDHENMFWYRQDPGLGLRLIYFSYDVKMKEKGDIPEGYSVSREKKERFSLILESASTNQTSMYLCASSPPGLVGTGELFFGEGSRLTVL.

The chain employs TRBV3-1 (or the pseudogene TRBV3-2) and TRBJ2-7; 7 positions match TRBD2. V trimming: 1 base; J trimming: 4 bases; junction bases outside the gene matches: 4. The CDR3 sequence is 14 residues long. Germline CDR1 is LGHDT and CDR2 is YNNKEL (reference sequence). The chain's CDR3 is CASSQGLAVYEQYF. The CDR3 region has the DNA TGTGCCAGCAGCCAAGGTCTAGCGGTTTACGAGCAGTACTTC.

The J gene is TRBJ2-6, the V gene TRBV7-9, with D maybe TRBD2 (5 bases). V lost 1 base to trimming and J lost 0 bases, with 13 bases between them. This CDR3 is 18 amino acids long. In germline, CDR1 is SEHNR, CDR2 FQNEAQ (reference sequence). This CDR3 is CASSLVPGSISGANVLTF. The CDR3 nucleotides read TGTGCCAGCAGCTTAGTTCCGGGATCGATCTCTGGGGCCAACGTCCTGACTTTC.

The genes are TRBV7-8 and TRBJ2-7; 11 bases fit TRBD2. The CDR3 has 16 amino acids. CDR1 and CDR2 from the germline V gene are SGHVS and FQNEAQ. Unmatched junction bases numbered 5, after V lost 1 base and J lost 3 bases. CDR3 protein: CASSLVSGRASYEQYF. Here the CDR3 DNA reads TGTGCCAGCAGCTTAGTTAGCGGGAGGGCCAGCTACGAGCAGTACTTC.

The V and J genes are TRBV3-1 (or the pseudogene TRBV3-2) and TRBJ2-7; TRBD2 aligns across 8 bases. The J segment lost 6 bases and the V segment lost 0 bases, leaving 16 bases of the junction unmatched. This CDR3 has 18 amino acids. CDR1 LGHDT and CDR2 YNNKEL come from the germline V gene (reference sequence). CDR3 DNA: TGTGCCAGCAGCCAAGAAAGATGGGCGGGAGGTCCCGCTGTCGAGCAGTACTTC. Translating gives CASSQERWAGGPAVEQYF.

The V gene is TRBV6-2 or TRBV6-3, the J gene TRBJ2-7, with a tentative D call TRBD1 (5 bases). The CDR3 has 17 amino acids. Trimming shortened V by 4 bases and J by 2 bases, and 21 bases separated the two germline ends. Germline-derived CDR1 and CDR2 are MNHEY and SVGEGT. The CDR3 sequence: CASSLRGVGPFTYEQYF. The CDR3, as DNA: TGTGCCAGCAGTTTACGAGGTGTGGGGCCATTCACCTACGAGCAGTACTTC.

The chain is built from TRBV28 and TRBJ1-1; D is possibly TRBD1 (5 bases). CDR1 is MDHEN and CDR2 is SYDVKM in the germline V gene. The CDR3 is 12 amino acids. V lost 6 bases and J 7 bases, leaving 12 bases between the germline ends. CDR3 DNA sequence: TGTGCCAGCAGAACCGGGGGTTATGAAGCTTTCTTT. This encodes CASRTGGYEAFF.

The chain combines TRBV24-1 with TRBJ1-2; 7 bases agree with TRBD1. In germline, CDR1 is KGHDR, CDR2 SFDVKD. J was trimmed by 5 bases and V by 4 bases; bases with no gene match: 15. This CDR3 is 17 amino acids long. This chain's CDR3 is CATSESPATGRRYGYTF. CDR3 in DNA: TGTGCCACCAGTGAATCCCCTGCGACAGGGAGAAGGTATGGCTACACCTTC.

The chain links TRBV13 to TRBJ1-6, with 9 bases identical to TRBD1. V shed 0 bases, J shed 10 bases, and the junction held 4 bases outside the gene matches. CDR3 length: 15 amino acids. Germline loops: CDR1 PRHDT, CDR2 FYEKMQ (reference sequence). CDR3 sequence: CASSLGQGAASPLHF. DNA of the CDR3: TGTGCCAGCAGCTTAGGACAGGGGGCTGCCTCACCCCTCCACTTT.

This chain links TRBV4-3 with TRBJ2-1; 11 bases fit TRBD2. The CDR3 runs 16 residues. The trim removed 4 bases at V and 7 bases at J, leaving 9 bases unmatched. Germline loops: CDR1 LGHNA, CDR2 YSLEER. The DNA of the CDR3 is TGCGCCAGCAGCCTAACCGGGACTAGCGGAATAAATGAGCAGTTCTTC. Protein: CASSLTGTSGINEQFF.

The chain uses TRBV13 and TRBJ2-2; no firm D call. This CDR3 spans 12 amino acids. V lost 6 bases and J 6 bases, leaving 8 bases between the germline ends. Per germline, CDR1 PRHDT and CDR2 FYEKMQ (reference sequence). CDR3 region: CASRSFPGELFF. The CDR3 DNA reads TGTGCCAGCAGATCGTTTCCCGGGGAGCTGTTTTTT. The entire variable domain, with the rest obtained from reference TRBV13 and TRBJ2-2, is as follows: AAGVIQSPRHLIKEKRETATLKCYPIPRHDTVYWYQQGPGQDPQFLISFYEKMQSDKGSIPDRFSAQQFSDYHSELNMSSLELGDSALYFCASRSFPGELFFGEGSRLTVL.